This TCR beta chain was captured by sequencing in a study of CD8 T cells in Susac syndrome. Those who served as multiple sclerosis controls were treatment-naive patients with stable or active relapsing-remitting disease. The RNA input was roughly 0.45 to 1 ug, and it was reverse transcribed with random hexamers. A multiplex approach, immunoSEQ multiplex PCR, amplified TCR beta CDR3 across 54 Vbeta and 13 Jbeta. TCRdb re-analysed the immunoSEQ multiplex PCR reads in MiXCR, keeping a single row per CDR3 protein. The table includes 400,000 or so distinct CDR3 sequences, 75% to 90% detected once. V was pared by 7 bases and J by 10 bases, with 23 bases between. The CDR3 is 16 amino acids. CDR1 and CDR2 from the germline V gene are MGHRA and YSYEKL.

This TCR came from a human donor with multiple sclerosis. This chain uses TRBV4-1 with TRBJ1-6, with D possibly matching TRBD1 (5 bases). Sequencing input: CD8+ T cells from PBMCs. The CDR3 here is CASNRGAGEPRSPLHF. CDR3 DNA: TGCGCCAGCAACAGAGGCGCGGGGGAACCGAGATCACCCCTCCACTTT.